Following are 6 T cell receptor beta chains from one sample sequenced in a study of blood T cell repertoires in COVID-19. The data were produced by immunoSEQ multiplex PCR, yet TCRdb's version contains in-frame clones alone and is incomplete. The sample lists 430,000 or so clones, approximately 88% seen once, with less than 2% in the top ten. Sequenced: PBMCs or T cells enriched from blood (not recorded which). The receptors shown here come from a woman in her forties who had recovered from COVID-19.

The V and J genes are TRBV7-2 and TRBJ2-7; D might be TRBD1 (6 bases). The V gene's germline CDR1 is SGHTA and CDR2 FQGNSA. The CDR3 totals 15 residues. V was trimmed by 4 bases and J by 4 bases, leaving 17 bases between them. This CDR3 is CASSYTRAQGYEQYF. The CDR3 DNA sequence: TGTGCCAGCAGCTATACCCGGGCACAGGGATACGAGCAGTACTTC.

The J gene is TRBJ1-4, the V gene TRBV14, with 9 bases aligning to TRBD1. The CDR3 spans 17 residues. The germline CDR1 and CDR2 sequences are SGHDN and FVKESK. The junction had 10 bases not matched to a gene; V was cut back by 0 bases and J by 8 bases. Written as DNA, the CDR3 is TGTGCCAGCAGCCAAGAACCTCCAGGGACAGGGTTGGAAAAACTGTTTTTT. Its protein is CASSQEPPGTGLEKLFF.

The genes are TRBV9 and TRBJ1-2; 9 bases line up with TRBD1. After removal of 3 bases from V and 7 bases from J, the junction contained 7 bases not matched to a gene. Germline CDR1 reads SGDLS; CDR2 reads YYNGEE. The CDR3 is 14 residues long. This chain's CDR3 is CASSEGQGPPGYTF. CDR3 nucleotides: TGTGCCAGCAGCGAGGGACAGGGTCCTCCTGGCTACACCTTC.

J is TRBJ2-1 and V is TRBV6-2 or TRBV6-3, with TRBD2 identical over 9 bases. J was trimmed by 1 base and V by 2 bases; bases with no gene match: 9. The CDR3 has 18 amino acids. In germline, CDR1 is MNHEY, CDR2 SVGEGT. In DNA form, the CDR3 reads TGTGCCAGCAGTTACGACTGGCTAGCGGGATCGTCCTACAATGAGCAGTTCTTC. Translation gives CASSYDWLAGSSYNEQFF.

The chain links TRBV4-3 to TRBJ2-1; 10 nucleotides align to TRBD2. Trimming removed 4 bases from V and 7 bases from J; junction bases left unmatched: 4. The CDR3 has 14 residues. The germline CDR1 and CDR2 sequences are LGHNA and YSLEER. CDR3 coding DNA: TGCGCCAGCAGCCTCGGGACTAGCGCAAATGAGCAGTTCTTC. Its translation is CASSLGTSANEQFF.

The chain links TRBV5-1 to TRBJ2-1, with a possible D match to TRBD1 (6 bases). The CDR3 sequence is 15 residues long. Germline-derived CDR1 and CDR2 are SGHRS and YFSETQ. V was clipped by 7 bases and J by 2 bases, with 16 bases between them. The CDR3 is CASYDPGETYNEQFF. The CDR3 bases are TGCGCCAGCTATGATCCAGGGGAAACCTACAATGAGCAGTTCTTC.